This TCR beta chain was obtained from a study of OX40 agonist ivuxolimab in advanced cancers. On the study more broadly: The patients received agonistic anti-OX40 (CD134) antibody ivuxolimab. Patients undergoing dose escalation presented with hepatocellular carcinoma, melanoma, renal cell or head and neck cancer.

People who had autoimmune disease history or systemic immunosuppression were excluded. The assay was immunoSEQ multiplex PCR, and TCRdb's table has in-frame clones only and misses some. The data show 30,000 to 50,000 clones, 75% to 90% seen once. The ends were cut back, 6 bases at V and 0 bases at J, with 6 bases in the middle. The length of the CDR3 is 13 residues. Germline V gene sequence: CDR1 SNHLY, CDR2 FYNNEI. This TCR was sampled from an adult with an advanced solid tumor such as melanoma, head and neck, liver or kidney cancer. Sequenced here: CD4+ or CD8+ T cells sorted from blood, sampled in a trial of the OX40 agonist ivuxolimab. V usage is TRBV2 and J usage is TRBJ1-3; maybe TRBD1 (6 bases). CDR3 bases: TGTGCCAGCAGGACAGGCTCTGGAAACACCATATATTTT. Its protein is CASRTGSGNTIYF.